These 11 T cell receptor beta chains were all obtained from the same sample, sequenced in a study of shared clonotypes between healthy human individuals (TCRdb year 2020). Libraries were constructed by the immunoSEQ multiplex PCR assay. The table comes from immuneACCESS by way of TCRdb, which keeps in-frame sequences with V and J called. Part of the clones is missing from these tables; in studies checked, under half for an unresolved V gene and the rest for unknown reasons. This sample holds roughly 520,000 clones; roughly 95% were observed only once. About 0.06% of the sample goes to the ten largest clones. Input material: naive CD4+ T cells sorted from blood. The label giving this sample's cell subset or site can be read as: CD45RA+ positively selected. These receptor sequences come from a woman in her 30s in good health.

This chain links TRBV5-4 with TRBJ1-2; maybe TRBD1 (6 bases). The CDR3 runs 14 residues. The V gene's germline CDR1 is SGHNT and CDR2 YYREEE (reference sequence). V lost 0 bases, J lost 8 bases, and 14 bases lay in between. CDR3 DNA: TGTGCCAGCAGCTTGGGTGGGGGCCAGGAGGGCTACACCTTC. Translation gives CASSLGGGQEGYTF.

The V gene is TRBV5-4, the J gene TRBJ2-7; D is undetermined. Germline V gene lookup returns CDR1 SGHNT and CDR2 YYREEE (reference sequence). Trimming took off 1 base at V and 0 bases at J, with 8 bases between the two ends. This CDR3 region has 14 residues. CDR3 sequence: CASSLQKGSYEQYF. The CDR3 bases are TGTGCCAGCAGCTTGCAGAAAGGCTCCTACGAGCAGTACTTC.

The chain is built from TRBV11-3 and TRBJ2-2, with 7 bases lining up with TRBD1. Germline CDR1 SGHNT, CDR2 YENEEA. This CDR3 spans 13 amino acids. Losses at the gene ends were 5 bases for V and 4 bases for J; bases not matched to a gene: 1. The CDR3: CASSPGGTGELFF. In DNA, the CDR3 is TGTGCCAGCAGCCCAGGGGGCACCGGGGAGCTGTTTTTT.

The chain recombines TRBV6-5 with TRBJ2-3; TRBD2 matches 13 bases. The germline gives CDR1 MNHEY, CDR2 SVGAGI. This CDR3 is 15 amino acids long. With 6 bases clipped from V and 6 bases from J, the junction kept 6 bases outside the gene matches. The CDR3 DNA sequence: TGTGCCAGCAGGAGGACTAGCGGGAGTCCGGATACGCAGTATTTT. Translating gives CASRRTSGSPDTQYF.

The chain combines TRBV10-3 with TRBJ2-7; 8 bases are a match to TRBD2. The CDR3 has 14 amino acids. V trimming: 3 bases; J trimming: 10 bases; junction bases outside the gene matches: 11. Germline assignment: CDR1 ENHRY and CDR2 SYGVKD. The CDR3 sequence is CAISEPREGLFQYF. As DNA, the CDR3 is TGTGCCATCAGTGAACCCCGGGAGGGCCTTTTTCAGTACTTC.

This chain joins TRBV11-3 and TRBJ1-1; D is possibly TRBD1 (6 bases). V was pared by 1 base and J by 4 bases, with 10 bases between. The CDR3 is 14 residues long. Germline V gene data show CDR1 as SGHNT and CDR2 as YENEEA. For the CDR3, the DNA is TGTGCCAGCAGCTTAGTCACAGGGATCACTGAAGCTTTCTTT. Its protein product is CASSLVTGITEAFF.

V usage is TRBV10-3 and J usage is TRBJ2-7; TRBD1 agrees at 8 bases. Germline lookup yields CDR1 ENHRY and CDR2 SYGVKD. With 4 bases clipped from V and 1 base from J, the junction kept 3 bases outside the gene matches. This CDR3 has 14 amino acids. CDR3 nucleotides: TGTGCCATCAGTGTAGACAGGGGATCCTACGAGCAGTACTTC. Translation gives CAISVDRGSYEQYF.

The CDR3: CAWSVRVGLGGHEQYF. The CDR3 DNA sequence: TGTGCCTGGAGTGTAAGGGTTGGACTAGGAGGCCACGAGCAGTACTTC. The rearrangement joins TRBV30 to TRBJ2-7, with 7 nucleotides matching TRBD2. Trimming at V came to 0 bases and at J to 5 bases, leaving 13 bases not matched to a gene. The CDR3 loop spans 16 amino acids. Germline V gene data show CDR1 as GTSNPN and CDR2 as SVGIG (reference sequence).

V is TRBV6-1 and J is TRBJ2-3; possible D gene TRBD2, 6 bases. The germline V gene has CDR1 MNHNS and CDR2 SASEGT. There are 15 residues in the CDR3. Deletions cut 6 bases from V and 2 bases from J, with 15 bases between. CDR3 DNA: TGTGCCAGCAGGAAAGCGGGCAGACTCACAGATACGCAGTATTTT. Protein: CASRKAGRLTDTQYF.

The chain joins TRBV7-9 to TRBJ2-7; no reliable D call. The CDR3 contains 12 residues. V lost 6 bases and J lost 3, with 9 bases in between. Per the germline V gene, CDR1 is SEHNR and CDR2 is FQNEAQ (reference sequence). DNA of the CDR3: TGTGCCAGCAGAGGCCCTCTCTACGAGCAGTACTTC. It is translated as CASRGPLYEQYF.

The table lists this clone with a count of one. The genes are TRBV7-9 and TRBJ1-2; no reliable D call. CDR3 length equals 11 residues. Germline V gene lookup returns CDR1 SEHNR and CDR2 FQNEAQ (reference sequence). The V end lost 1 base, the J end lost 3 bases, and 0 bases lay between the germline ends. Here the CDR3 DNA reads TGTGCCAGCAGCTTAGACTATGGCTACACCTTC. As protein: CASSLDYGYTF.